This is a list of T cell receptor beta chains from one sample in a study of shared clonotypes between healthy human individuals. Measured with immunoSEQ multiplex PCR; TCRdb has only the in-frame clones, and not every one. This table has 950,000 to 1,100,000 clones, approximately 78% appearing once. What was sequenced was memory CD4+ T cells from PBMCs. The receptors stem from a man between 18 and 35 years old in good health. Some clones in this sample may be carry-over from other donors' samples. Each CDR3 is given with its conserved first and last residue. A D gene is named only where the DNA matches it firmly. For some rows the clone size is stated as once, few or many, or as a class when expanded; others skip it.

CDR3aa: CASSPPGTVYGYTF; CDR3nt: TGTGCCAGCAGCCCACCCGGGACGGTCTATGGCTACACCTTC; abundance: .; v_gene: TRBV7-2; j_gene: TRBJ1-2; d_gene: .
CDR3aa: CASSQASPGKDTQYF; CDR3nt: TGTGCCAGCAGCCAAGCCTCTCCGGGAAAGGATACGCAGTATTTT; abundance: .; v_gene: TRBV7-3; j_gene: TRBJ2-3; d_gene: .
CDR3aa: CASSIGGRDHTF; CDR3nt: TGTGCCAGTAGTATTGGCGGAAGAGATCACACCTTC; abundance: .; v_gene: TRBV19; j_gene: TRBJ1-2; d_gene: .
CDR3aa: CASSRQGADTQYF; CDR3nt: TGTGCCAGCAGTAGACAGGGGGCAGATACGCAGTATTTT; abundance: .; v_gene: TRBV2; j_gene: TRBJ2-3; d_gene: TRBD1
CDR3aa: CASSVPPGGEQYF; CDR3nt: TGTGCCAGCAGCGTACCCCCAGGGGGCGAGCAGTACTTC; abundance: .; v_gene: TRBV9; j_gene: TRBJ2-7; d_gene: TRBD1
CDR3aa: CASSRRGQGGTTDTQYF; CDR3nt: TGTGCCAGCAGCCGTAGGGGACAGGGAGGGACCACAGATACGCAGTATTTT; abundance: few; v_gene: TRBV9; j_gene: TRBJ2-3; d_gene: TRBD1
CDR3aa: CAGKTAYEQYF; CDR3nt: TGTGCCGGGAAGACTGCCTACGAGCAGTACTTC; abundance: .; v_gene: TRBV6-6; j_gene: TRBJ2-7; d_gene: .
CDR3aa: CASSPGTYYEQYF; CDR3nt: TGTGCCAGCAGTCCCGGGACCTACTACGAGCAGTACTTC; abundance: .; v_gene: TRBV2; j_gene: TRBJ2-7; d_gene: .
CDR3aa: CASSQGQGAKNTEAFF; CDR3nt: TGTGCCAGCAGCCAGGGACAGGGGGCGAAGAACACTGAAGCTTTCTTT; abundance: .; v_gene: TRBV4-2; j_gene: TRBJ1-1; d_gene: TRBD1
CDR3aa: CASSYSTGGSYGYTF; CDR3nt: TGTGCCAGCAGTTACTCGACAGGGGGTTCCTATGGCTACACCTTC; abundance: .; v_gene: TRBV6-6; j_gene: TRBJ1-2; d_gene: TRBD1
CDR3aa: CASSQGRQTPYEQYF; CDR3nt: TGCGCCAGCAGCCAAGGGCGCCAGACACCCTACGAGCAGTACTTC; abundance: .; v_gene: TRBV4-3; j_gene: TRBJ2-7; d_gene: .
CDR3aa: CASSLGQGFNQPQHF; CDR3nt: TGTGCCAGCAGCTTAGGCCAGGGTTTCAATCAGCCCCAGCATTTT; abundance: once; v_gene: TRBV7-9; j_gene: TRBJ1-5; d_gene: .